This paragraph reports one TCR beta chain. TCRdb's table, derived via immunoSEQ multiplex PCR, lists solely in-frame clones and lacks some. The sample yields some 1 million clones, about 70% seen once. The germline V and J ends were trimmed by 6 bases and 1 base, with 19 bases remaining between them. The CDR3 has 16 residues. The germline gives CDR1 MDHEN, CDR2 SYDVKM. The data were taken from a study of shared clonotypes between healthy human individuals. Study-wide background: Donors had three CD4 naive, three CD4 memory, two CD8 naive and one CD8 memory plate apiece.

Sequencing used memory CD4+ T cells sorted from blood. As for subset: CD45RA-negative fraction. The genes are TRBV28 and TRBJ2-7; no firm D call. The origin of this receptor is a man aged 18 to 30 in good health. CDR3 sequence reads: CASRFGGSQESYEQYF. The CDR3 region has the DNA TGTGCCAGCAGATTCGGTGGGTCCCAGGAATCCTACGAGCAGTACTTC.